These T cell receptor beta chains were read from a single sample in a study of blood T cells in healthy people across ages. TCRdb called the 5' RACE reads again in MiXCR, with one record for every CDR3 protein. The repertoire holds about 830,000 distinct CDR3 sequences, with approximately 59% as singletons. The sample comprised blood. These receptors originate from a man aged 25-45 years in good health. Each CDR3 is given with its conserved first and last residue. The order of the fields is V gene, J gene, CDR3 length, D gene, clone size, CDR3 protein, CDR3 DNA. A D gene is named only where the DNA matches it firmly. Clone size is shown for a subset of rows, as once, few, many or a class of expanded clone.

TRBV27	TRBJ2-7	14	NA	NA	CASSLSFGGYEQYF	TGTGCCAGCAGTTTATCTTTTGGGGGCTACGAGCAGTACTTC
TRBV7-9	TRBJ2-5	15	NA	few	CASSFFTGHGETQYF	TGTGCCAGCAGCTTTTTTACAGGGCATGGAGAGACCCAGTACTTC
TRBV7-6	TRBJ2-7	13	NA	few	CASSLDPAGEQYF	TGTGCCAGCAGCTTGGATCCGGCTGGCGAGCAGTACTTC
TRBV7-2	TRBJ2-6	19	NA	few	CASSYLGAGGVSGANVLTF	TGTGCCAGCAGCTATCTCGGGGCCGGGGGCGTCTCTGGGGCCAACGTCCTGACTTTC
TRBV9	TRBJ2-5	15	TRBD1	NA	CASSVDGTGSWQQYF	TGTGCCAGCAGCGTAGATGGGACAGGGAGCTGGCAGCAGTACTTC
TRBV20-1	TRBJ1-5	15	NA	NA	CSATMGGLGNQPQHF	TGCAGTGCTACTATGGGAGGGTTGGGCAATCAGCCCCAGCATTTT
TRBV7-6	TRBJ1-6	14	NA	NA	CASSPAPGDSPLHF	TGTGCCAGCAGCCCGGCACCGGGGGATTCACCCCTCCACTTT
TRBV9	TRBJ2-6	19	NA	NA	CASSVVGGTARTGANVLTF	TGTGCCAGCAGCGTAGTCGGCGGGACTGCAAGGACTGGGGCCAACGTCCTGACTTTC
TRBV6-4	TRBJ2-3	14	NA	NA	CASSEGGNTDTQYF	TGTGCCAGCAGTGAAGGGGGAAACACAGATACGCAGTATTTT
TRBV5-1	TRBJ2-5	15	NA	once	CASSLTGTRQETQYF	TGCGCCAGCAGCTTAACCGGGACCAGGCAAGAGACCCAGTACTTC
TRBV7-3	TRBJ2-6	16	NA	NA	CASSLIGAAGANVLTF	TGTGCCAGCAGCTTAATAGGGGCAGCTGGGGCCAACGTCCTGACTTTC
TRBV7-8	TRBJ2-5	14	TRBD2	NA	CASSVTSGRETQYF	TGTGCCAGCAGCGTGACTAGCGGTCGGGAGACCCAGTACTTC
TRBV20-1	TRBJ2-7	17	TRBD2	NA	CSASPGASGGASYEQYF	TGCAGTGCTAGTCCAGGAGCTAGCGGGGGGGCCTCCTACGAGCAGTACTTC
TRBV14	TRBJ2-7	16	NA	few	CASSQAVWQVPYEQYF	TGTGCCAGCAGCCAAGCCGTATGGCAGGTCCCCTACGAGCAGTACTTC
TRBV6-6	TRBJ2-2	17	TRBD2	NA	CASRHRGGATNTGELFF	TGTGCCAGCAGACACCGCGGGGGGGCCACGAACACCGGGGAGCTGTTTTTT
TRBV7-6	TRBJ1-2	17	TRBD1	NA	CASSLDLLGQGGQGYTF	TGTGCCAGCAGCTTAGATCTACTTGGACAGGGGGGTCAAGGCTACACCTTC